Listed below are T cell receptor beta chains from one sample, sequenced in a study of memory CD4+ T cells and cytomegalovirus serostatus. Repertoires were generated with immunoSEQ multiplex PCR, while TCRdb's copy carries only in-frame clones and drops some. The sample yields tens of thousands of clones, more than 65% seen once. Material: memory CD4+ T cells from blood. The receptors originated from an adult in good health and CMV-seronegative. Some clones in this sample may be carry-over from other donors' samples. The CDR3 runs from the conserved cysteine through the conserved F or W. Each record gives: V gene, clone size, J gene, D gene, CDR3 protein, CDR3 DNA. The D gene is left open where the match is weak. A clone size is listed for some rows: how often the clone was seen (once, few, many), or a class if it is expanded.

>TRBV4-3|.|TRBJ2-4|.
CASSPGTRDIQYF
TGCGCCAGCAGCCCCGGGACCAGGGACATTCAGTACTTC
>TRBV28|.|TRBJ2-7|TRBD2
CASNIDASGSSYEQYF
TGTGCCAGCAACATTGACGCCAGCGGGAGCTCCTACGAGCAGTACTTC
>TRBV7-9|few|TRBJ2-1|.
CASSFTPPRVEQFF
TGTGCCAGCAGCTTCACCCCGCCAAGGGTTGAGCAGTTCTTC
>TRBV29-1|.|TRBJ1-2|.
CSVPGQGSNYGYTF
TGCAGCGTGCCGGGGCAGGGATCTAACTATGGCTACACCTTC
>TRBV5-6|few|TRBJ1-1|.
CASSRLRGNTEAFF
TGTGCCAGCAGCCGCCTCAGAGGGAACACTGAAGCTTTCTTT
>TRBV2|few|TRBJ1-4|.
CASSVGGRGAMLFF
TGTGCCAGCAGTGTAGGAGGTAGAGGGGCAATGCTGTTTTTT
>TRBV28|.|TRBJ2-1|TRBD2
CASLLAGGRNEQFF
TGTGCCAGCCTACTAGCGGGAGGGCGCAATGAGCAGTTCTTC
>TRBV7-2|.|TRBJ2-3|.
CASGTRADTQYF
TGTGCCAGCGGGACGAGGGCTGATACGCAGTATTTT
>TRBV15|.|TRBJ2-7|.
CATSRGFGMGYEQYF
TGTGCCACCAGCAGAGGGTTCGGGATGGGGTACGAGCAGTACTTC
>TRBV11-2|.|TRBJ2-1|TRBD2
CASSFSSGDYNEQFF
TGTGCCAGCAGCTTCTCTAGCGGGGACTACAATGAGCAGTTCTTC
>TRBV18|.|TRBJ2-2|.
CASSPRSGNTGELFF
TGTGCCAGCTCACCAAGGAGCGGGAACACCGGGGAGCTGTTTTTT
>TRBV18|.|TRBJ2-7|.
CASSQGGDEQYF
TGTGCCAGCTCTCAGGGGGGAGACGAGCAGTACTTC
>TRBV29-1|.|TRBJ1-2|TRBD1
CSVFKGDRGLFGYTF
TGCAGCGTTTTTAAAGGGGACAGGGGGCTGTTTGGCTACACCTTC
>TRBV19|once|TRBJ2-3|TRBD2
CASSDISGITQYF
TGTGCCAGTAGTGACATTAGCGGGATAACGCAGTATTTT
>TRBV10-3|.|TRBJ2-3|.
CASRGGAGPIVDTQYF
TGTGCCTCAAGGGGCGGGGCCGGACCCATTGTGGATACGCAGTATTTT
>TRBV7-9|.|TRBJ2-1|.
CASSFSGGDNEQFF
TGTGCCAGCAGCTTTTCTGGCGGGGACAATGAGCAGTTCTTC
>TRBV18|.|TRBJ2-5|.
CASSRAQASWETQYF
TGTGCCAGCTCGAGGGCCCAGGCTAGTTGGGAGACCCAGTACTTC
>TRBV6-1|.|TRBJ1-1|.
CAGGGTSLGAFF
TGTGCCGGCGGGGGTACGTCGCTTGGAGCTTTCTTT
>TRBV28|once|TRBJ2-7|.
CASMAGSYEQYF
TGTGCCAGCATGGCAGGCTCCTACGAGCAGTACTTC
>TRBV30|.|TRBJ2-5|.
CAREDGPGGTQYF
TGTGCCCGCGAGGACGGACCCGGTGGGACCCAGTACTTC
>TRBV19|once|TRBJ1-2|TRBD1
CASTYVGDRGASYGYTF
TGTGCCAGTACCTACGTCGGGGACAGGGGCGCCTCCTATGGCTACACCTTC
>TRBV4-2|.|TRBJ2-3|TRBD2
CASSQDGGSGRDTQYF
TGTGCCAGCAGCCAAGATGGGGGAAGCGGGAGGGATACGCAGTATTTT
>TRBV5-6|.|TRBJ1-6|.
CASSLDVNNSPLHF
TGTGCCAGCAGCCTGGACGTTAATAATTCACCCCTCCACTTT
>TRBV27|.|TRBJ2-7|TRBD2
CASSKGLAAYEQYF
TGTGCCAGCAGTAAGGGACTAGCAGCCTACGAGCAGTACTTC
>TRBV6-5|.|TRBJ2-1|TRBD2
CASSYDLAGAYEQFF
TGTGCCAGCAGTTACGACTTAGCGGGAGCCTATGAGCAGTTCTTC
>TRBV7-9|.|TRBJ2-7|TRBD1
CASSLVGQVGQYF
TGTGCCAGCAGCTTAGTTGGACAGGTTGGGCAGTACTTC